This T cell receptor beta chain is from a study of shared clonotypes between healthy human individuals. Study-level findings and limits: Shared clonotypes: 4.5% to 5% naive CD4, around 3.7% naive CD8, around 2.4% memory CD4, approximately 0.41% memory CD8.

TCRdb's copy holds only in-frame clones and misses some; the assay was immunoSEQ multiplex PCR. The sample records under 1,100,000 clones, approximately 78% being singletons. This clone was observed at least ten times. Its antigen is still unknown. This CDR3 has 11 residues. V gave up 10 bases and J gave up 5 bases, with 11 bases separating them. CDR1 WNHNN and CDR2 SYGVQD come from the germline V gene (reference sequence). The sequenced sample consisted of memory CD4+ T cells from PBMCs. Noted subset: CD45RA-negative fraction. The chain couples TRBV10-1 to TRBJ1-1; D call uncertain. This TCR derives from a man aged 18 to 29 in good health. Some clones in this sample may be carry-over from other donors' samples. The CDR3 DNA sequence: TGCGCCACGGCCGGCTGGACTGAAGCTTTCTTT. It translates to CATAGWTEAFF.